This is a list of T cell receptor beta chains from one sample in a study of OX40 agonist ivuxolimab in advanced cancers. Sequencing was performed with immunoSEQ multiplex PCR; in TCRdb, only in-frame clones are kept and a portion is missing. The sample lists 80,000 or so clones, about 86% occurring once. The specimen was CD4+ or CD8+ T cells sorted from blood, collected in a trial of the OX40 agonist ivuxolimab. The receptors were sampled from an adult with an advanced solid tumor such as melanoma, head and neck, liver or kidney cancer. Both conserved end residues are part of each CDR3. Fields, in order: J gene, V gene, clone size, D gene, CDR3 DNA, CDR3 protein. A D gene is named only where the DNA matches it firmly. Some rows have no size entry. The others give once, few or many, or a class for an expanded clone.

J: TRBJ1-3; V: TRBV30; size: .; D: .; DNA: TGTGCCTGGAGTGTGAGCTCTGGAAACACCATATATTTT; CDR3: CAWSVSSGNTIYF
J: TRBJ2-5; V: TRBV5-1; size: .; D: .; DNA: TGCGCCAGCAGCTCGGGGGACCAAATTTCCCAGTACTTC; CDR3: CASSSGDQISQYF
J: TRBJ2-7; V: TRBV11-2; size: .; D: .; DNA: TGTGCCAGCAGCTTAGCGTCCGGGCAGCTTTACGAGCAGTACTTC; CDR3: CASSLASGQLYEQYF
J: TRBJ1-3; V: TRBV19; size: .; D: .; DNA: TGTGCCAGTAGTATCCCCGGGACAAGCATCTCTGGAAACACCATATATTTT; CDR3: CASSIPGTSISGNTIYF
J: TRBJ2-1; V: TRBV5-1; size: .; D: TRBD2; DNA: TGCGCCAGCGGCCTAGCGGGGGGTCACAATGAGCAGTTCTTC; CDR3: CASGLAGGHNEQFF
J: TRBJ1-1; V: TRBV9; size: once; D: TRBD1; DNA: TGTGCCAGCAGCCCCGACAGGGATGAAGCTTTCTTT; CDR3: CASSPDRDEAFF
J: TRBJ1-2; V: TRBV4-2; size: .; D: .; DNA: TGTGCCAGCAGCCAAGATTCACAGGGTAACTATGGCTACACCTTC; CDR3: CASSQDSQGNYGYTF
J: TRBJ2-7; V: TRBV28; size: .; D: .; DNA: TGTGCCAGCGGTTGGAGCTCCTACGAGCAGTACTTC; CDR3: CASGWSSYEQYF
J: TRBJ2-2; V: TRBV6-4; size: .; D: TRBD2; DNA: TGTGCCAGCAGACCACCTGGACTAGCGGGGGCCGCCGGGGAGCTGTTTTTT; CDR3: CASRPPGLAGAAGELFF
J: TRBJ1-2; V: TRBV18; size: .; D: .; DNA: TGTGCCAGCTCACCACGCCCCGGAAGCAACTATGGCTACACCTTC; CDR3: CASSPRPGSNYGYTF
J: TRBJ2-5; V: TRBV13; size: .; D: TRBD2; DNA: TGTGCCAGCAGCTCCCTGACTAGCGGGAGGGAGACCCAGTACTTC; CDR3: CASSSLTSGRETQYF
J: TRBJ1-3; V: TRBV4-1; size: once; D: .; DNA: TGCGCCAGCAGCCAAGATCAGGTAGGCGAGTCTGGAAACACCATATATTTT; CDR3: CASSQDQVGESGNTIYF
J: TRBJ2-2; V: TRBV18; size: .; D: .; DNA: TGTGCCAGCTCACCAGGGGTCACCGGGGAGCTGTTTTTT; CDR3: CASSPGVTGELFF